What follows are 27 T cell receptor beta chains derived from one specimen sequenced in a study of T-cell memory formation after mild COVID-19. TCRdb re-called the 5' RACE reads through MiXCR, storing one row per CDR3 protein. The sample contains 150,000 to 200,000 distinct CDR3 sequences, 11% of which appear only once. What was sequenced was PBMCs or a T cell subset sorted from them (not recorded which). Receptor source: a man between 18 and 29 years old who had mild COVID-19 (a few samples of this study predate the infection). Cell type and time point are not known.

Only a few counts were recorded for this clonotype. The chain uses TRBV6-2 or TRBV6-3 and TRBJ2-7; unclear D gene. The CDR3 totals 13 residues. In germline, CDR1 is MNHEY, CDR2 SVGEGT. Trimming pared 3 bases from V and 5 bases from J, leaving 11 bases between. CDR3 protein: CASSYSLLDEQYF. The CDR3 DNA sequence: TGTGCCAGCAGTTATTCCCTCTTAGACGAGCAGTACTTC.

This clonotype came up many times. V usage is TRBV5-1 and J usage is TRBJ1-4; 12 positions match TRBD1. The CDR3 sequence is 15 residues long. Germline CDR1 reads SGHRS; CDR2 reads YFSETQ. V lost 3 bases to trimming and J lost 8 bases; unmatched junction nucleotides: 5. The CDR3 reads CASSSSGTGGEKLFF. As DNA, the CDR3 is TGCGCCAGCAGCTCTTCCGGGACAGGGGGCGAAAAACTGTTTTTT.

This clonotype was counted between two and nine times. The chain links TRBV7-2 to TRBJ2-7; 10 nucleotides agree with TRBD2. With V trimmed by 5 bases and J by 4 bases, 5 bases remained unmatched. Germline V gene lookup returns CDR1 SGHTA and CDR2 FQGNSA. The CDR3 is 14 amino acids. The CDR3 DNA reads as TGTGCCAGCAGCCCCGTTAGCGGGGGGTACGAGCAGTACTTC. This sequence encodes CASSPVSGGYEQYF.

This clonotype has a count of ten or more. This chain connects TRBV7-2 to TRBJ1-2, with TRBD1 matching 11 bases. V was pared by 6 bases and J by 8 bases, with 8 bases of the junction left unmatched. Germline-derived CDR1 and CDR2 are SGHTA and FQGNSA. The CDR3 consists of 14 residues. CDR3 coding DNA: TGTGCCAGCAGTCCGGGGACAGGGGGACGAGGCTACACCTTC. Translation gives CASSPGTGGRGYTF. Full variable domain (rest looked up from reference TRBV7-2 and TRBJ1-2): GAGVSQSPSNKVTEKGKDVELRCDPISGHTALYWYRQSLGQGLEFLIYFQGNSAPDKSGLPSDRFSAERTGGSVSTLTIQRTQQEDSAVYLCASSPGTGGRGYTFGSGTRLTVV.

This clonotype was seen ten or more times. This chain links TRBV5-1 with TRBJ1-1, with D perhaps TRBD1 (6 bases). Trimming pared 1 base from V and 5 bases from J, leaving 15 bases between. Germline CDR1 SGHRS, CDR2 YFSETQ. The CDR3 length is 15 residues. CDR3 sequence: CASSLIPGARTEAFF. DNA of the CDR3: TGCGCCAGCAGCTTGATTCCGGGGGCACGGACTGAAGCTTTCTTT.

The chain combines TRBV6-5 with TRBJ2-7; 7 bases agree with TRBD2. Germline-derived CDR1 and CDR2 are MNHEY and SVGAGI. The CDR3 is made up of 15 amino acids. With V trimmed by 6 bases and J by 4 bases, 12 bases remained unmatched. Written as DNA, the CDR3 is TGTGCCAGCAGCTTAGCGGGTGACGGAGGATACGAGCAGTACTTC. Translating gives CASSLAGDGGYEQYF.

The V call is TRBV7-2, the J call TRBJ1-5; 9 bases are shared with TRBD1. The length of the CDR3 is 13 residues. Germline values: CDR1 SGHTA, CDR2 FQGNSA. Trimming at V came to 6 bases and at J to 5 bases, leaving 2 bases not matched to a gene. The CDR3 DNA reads TGTGCCAGCAGTAGACAGGGGGATCAGCCCCAGCATTTT. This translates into CASSRQGDQPQHF.

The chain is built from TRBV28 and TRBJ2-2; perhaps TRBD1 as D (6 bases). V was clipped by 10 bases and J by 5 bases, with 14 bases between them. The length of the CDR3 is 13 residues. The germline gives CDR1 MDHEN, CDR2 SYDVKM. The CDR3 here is CATDRSLTGELFF. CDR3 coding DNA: TGTGCCACAGACAGGAGCCTAACCGGGGAGCTGTTTTTT. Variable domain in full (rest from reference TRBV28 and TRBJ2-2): DVKVTQSSRYLVKRTGEKVFLECVQDMDHENMFWYRQDPGLGLRLIYFSYDVKMKEKGDIPEGYSVSREKKERFSLILESASTNQTSMYLCATDRSLTGELFFGEGSRLTVL.

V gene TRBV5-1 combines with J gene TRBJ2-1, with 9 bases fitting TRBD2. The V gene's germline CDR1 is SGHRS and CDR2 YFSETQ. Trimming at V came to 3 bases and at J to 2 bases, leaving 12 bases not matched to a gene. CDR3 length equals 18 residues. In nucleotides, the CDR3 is TGCGCCAGCAGCTATGGGGCGGGGGGGCCGATCGCCTACAATGAGCAGTTCTTC. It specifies CASSYGAGGPIAYNEQFF.

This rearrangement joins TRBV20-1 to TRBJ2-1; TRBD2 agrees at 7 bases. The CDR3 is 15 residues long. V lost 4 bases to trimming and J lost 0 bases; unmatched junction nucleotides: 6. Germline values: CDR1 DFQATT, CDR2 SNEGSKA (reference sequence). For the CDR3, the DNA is TGCAGTGCTATCTCCGGGGGGTACTCCTACAATGAGCAGTTCTTC. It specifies CSAISGGYSYNEQFF.

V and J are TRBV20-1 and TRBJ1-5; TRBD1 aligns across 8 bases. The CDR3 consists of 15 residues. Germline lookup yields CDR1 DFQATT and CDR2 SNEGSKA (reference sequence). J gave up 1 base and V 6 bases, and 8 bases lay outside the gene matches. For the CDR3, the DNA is TGCAGTGCCCTAAGGACAGGGACGAGCAATCAGCCCCAGCATTTT. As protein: CSALRTGTSNQPQHF.

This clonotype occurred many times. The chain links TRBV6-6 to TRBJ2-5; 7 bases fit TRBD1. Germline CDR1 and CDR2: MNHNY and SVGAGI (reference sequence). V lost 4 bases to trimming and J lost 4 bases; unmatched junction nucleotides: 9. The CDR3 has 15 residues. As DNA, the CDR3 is TGTGCCAGCAGTTCGGAAGGGGGCTCCCCAGAGACCCAGTACTTC. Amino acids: CASSSEGGSPETQYF.

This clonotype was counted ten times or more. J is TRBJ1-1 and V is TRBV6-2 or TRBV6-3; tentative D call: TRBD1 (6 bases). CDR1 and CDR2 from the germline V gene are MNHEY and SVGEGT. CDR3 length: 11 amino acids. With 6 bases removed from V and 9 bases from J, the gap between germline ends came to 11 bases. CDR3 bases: TGTGCCAGCAGACACACAGGGCAAGCTTTCTTT. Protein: CASRHTGQAFF.

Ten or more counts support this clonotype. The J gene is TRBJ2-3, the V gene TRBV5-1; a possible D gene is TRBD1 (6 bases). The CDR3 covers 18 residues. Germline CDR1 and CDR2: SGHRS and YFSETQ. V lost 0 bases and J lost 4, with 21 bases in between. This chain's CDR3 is CASSLALRTVSTPDTQYF. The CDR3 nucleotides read TGCGCCAGCAGCTTGGCCCTACGGACAGTCTCCACCCCAGATACGCAGTATTTT.

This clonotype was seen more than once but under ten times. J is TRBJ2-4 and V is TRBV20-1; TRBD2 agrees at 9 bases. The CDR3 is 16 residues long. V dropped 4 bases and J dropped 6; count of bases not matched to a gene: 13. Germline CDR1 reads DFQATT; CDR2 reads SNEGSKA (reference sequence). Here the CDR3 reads CSAISPVAGAGNIQYF. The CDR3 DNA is TGCAGTGCTATAAGTCCCGTAGCGGGGGCAGGAAACATTCAGTACTTC.

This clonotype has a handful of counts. The CDR3 bases are TGTGCCAGCAGTTACCCACGGGGGGGCTCCTACAATGAGCAGTTCTTC. Residues: CASSYPRGGSYNEQFF. This chain links TRBV6-6 with TRBJ2-1; 8 bases line up with TRBD2. V lost 2 bases and J lost 0; bases outside the gene matches: 3. Per the germline V gene, CDR1 is MNHNY and CDR2 is SVGAGI (reference sequence). The CDR3 has 16 residues.

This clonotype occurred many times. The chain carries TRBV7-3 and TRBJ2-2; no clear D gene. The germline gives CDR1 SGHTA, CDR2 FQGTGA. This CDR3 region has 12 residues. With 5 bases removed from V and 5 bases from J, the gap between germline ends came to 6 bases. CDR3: CASSTRTGELFF. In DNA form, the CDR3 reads TGTGCCAGCAGCACAAGGACCGGGGAGCTGTTTTTT.

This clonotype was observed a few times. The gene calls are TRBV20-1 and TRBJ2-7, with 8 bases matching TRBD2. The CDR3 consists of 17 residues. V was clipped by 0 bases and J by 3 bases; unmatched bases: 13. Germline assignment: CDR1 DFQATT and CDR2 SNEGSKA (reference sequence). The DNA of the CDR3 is TGCAGTGCTAGAGAAAGGAGGGGAAGCGGGGGATACTACGAGCAGTACGTC. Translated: CSARERRGSGGYYEQYV.

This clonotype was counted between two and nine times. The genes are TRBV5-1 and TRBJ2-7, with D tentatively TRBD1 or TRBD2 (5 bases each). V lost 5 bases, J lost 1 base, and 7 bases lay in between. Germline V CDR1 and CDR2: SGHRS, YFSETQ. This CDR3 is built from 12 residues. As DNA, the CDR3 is TGCGCCAGCAGGGGGGTATCCTACGAGCAGTACTTC. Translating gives CASRGVSYEQYF.

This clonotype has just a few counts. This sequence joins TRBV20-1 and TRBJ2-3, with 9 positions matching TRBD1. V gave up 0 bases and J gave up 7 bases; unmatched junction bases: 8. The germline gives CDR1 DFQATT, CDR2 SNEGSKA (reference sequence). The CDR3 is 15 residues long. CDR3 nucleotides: TGCAGTGCTAGAGACGGAACAGGGGGCGCATATACGCAGTATTTT. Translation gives CSARDGTGGAYTQYF.

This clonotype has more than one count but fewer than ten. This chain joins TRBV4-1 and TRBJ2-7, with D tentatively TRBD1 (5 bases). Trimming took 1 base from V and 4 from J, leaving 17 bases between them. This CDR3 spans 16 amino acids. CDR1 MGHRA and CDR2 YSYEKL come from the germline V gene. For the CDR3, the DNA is TGCGCCAGCAGCCAAGTGGACATGGGGTTTCGGTACGAGCAGTACTTC. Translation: CASSQVDMGFRYEQYF.

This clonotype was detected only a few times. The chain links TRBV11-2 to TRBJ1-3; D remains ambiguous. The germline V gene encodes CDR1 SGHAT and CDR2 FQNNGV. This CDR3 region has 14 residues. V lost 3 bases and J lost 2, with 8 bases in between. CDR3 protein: CASSFQTTGNTIYF. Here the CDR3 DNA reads TGTGCCAGCAGCTTTCAGACAACTGGAAACACCATATATTTT.

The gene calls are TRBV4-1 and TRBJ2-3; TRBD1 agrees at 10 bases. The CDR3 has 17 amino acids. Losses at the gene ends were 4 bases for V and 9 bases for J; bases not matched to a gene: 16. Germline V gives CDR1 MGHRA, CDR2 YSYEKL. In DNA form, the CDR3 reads TGCGCCAGCAGCCGGGAGGGAAAGGGACAGGGGATCGGCACGCAGTATTTT. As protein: CASSREGKGQGIGTQYF.

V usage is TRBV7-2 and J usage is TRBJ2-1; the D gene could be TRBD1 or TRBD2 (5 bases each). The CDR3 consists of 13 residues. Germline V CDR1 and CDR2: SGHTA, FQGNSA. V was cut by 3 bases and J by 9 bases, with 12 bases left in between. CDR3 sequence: CASSLPGTAEQFF. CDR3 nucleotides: TGTGCCAGCAGCTTGCCCGGGACCGCTGAGCAGTTCTTC. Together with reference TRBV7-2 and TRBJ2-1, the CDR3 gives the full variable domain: GAGVSQSPSNKVTEKGKDVELRCDPISGHTALYWYRQSLGQGLEFLIYFQGNSAPDKSGLPSDRFSAERTGGSVSTLTIQRTQQEDSAVYLCASSLPGTAEQFFGPGTRLTVL.

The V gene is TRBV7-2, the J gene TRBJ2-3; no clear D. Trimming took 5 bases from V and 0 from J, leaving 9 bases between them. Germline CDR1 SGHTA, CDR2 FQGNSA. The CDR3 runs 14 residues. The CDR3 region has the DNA TGTGCCAGCAGCCGAGACCGTAGCACAGATACGCAGTATTTT. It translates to CASSRDRSTDTQYF.

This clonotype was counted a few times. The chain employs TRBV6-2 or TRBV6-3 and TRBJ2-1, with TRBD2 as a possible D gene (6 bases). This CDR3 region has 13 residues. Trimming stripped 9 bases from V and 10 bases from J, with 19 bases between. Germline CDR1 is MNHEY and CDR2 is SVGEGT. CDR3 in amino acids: CASSWDSGLEQFF. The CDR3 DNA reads TGTGCCAGTAGCTGGGACTCCGGCCTGGAGCAGTTCTTC.

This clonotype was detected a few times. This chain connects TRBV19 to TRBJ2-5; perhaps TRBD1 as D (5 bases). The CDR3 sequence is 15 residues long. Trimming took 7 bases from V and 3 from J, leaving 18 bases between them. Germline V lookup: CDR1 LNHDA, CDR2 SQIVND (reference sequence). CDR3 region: CASTPTESAEETQYF. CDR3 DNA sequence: TGTGCCAGTACCCCGACAGAGTCTGCAGAAGAGACCCAGTACTTC.